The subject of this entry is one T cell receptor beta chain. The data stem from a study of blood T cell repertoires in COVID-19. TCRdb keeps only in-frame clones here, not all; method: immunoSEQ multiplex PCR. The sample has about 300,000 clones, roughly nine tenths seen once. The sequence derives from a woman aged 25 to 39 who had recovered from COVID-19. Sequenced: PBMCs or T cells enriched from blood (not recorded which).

CDR3: CASSLYGQYYEQYF. CDR3 nucleotides: TGTGCCAGCAGCTTATACGGACAGTACTACGAGCAGTACTTC. This rearrangement joins TRBV5-8 to TRBJ2-7; D is perhaps TRBD1 (6 bases). Trimming left V 2 bases short and J 3 bases short, with 12 bases between. The CDR3 covers 14 residues. Germline V gene lookup returns CDR1 SGHTS and CDR2 YDEGEE. The variable domain in full, with the rest retrieved from reference TRBV5-8 and TRBJ2-7, is EAGVTQSPTHLIKTRGQQATLRCSPISGHTSVYWYQQALGLGLQFLLWYDEGEERNRGNFPPRFSGRQFPNYSSELNVNALELEDSALYLCASSLYGQYYEQYFGPGTRLTVT.